The rows below give T cell receptor beta chains drawn from one sample of a study of immune heterogeneity within non-small cell lung tumors. TCRdb called the multiplex PCR reads again in MiXCR, with one record for every CDR3 protein. The table shows about 22,000 distinct CDR3 sequences, with around 30% occurring only once. Sequenced: lung tumor tissue. The receptors stem from a man aged 35 to 55 with non-small cell lung cancer. Both conserved end residues are part of each CDR3. D genes are given only for firm matches. Expanded clones are given a class, and other clones once, few, many or no size at all.

V gene: TRBV11-2; J gene: TRBJ2-7; D gene: .; clone size: .; CDR3 DNA: TGTGCCAGCAGCTCGTACGGGAGCTCCTACGAGCAGTACTTC; CDR3 protein: CASSSYGSSYEQYF
V gene: TRBV5-1; J gene: TRBJ2-1; D gene: .; clone size: .; CDR3 DNA: TGCGCCAGCAGCACTTACAGCCCAAACAATGAGCAGTTCTTC; CDR3 protein: CASSTYSPNNEQFF
V gene: TRBV12-3/TRBV12-4; J gene: TRBJ1-1; D gene: .; clone size: .; CDR3 DNA: TGTGTCAGCAGTTTAGGCGGAGGACCGAACACTGAAGCTTTCTTT; CDR3 protein: CVSSLGGGPNTEAFF
V gene: TRBV2; J gene: TRBJ1-3; D gene: .; clone size: many; CDR3 DNA: TGTGCCAGCAGTGATGGAGGACCGAACACCATATATTTT; CDR3 protein: CASSDGGPNTIYF
V gene: TRBV27; J gene: TRBJ2-7; D gene: TRBD1; clone size: medium-sized; CDR3 DNA: TGTGCCAGCAGTTTATCGTTTACAGGGGCGCCCTACGAGCAGTACTTC; CDR3 protein: CASSLSFTGAPYEQYF
V gene: TRBV3-1; J gene: TRBJ1-2; D gene: .; clone size: .; CDR3 DNA: TGTGCCAGCAGCCAATCTCCGACGATATATGGCTACACCTTC; CDR3 protein: CASSQSPTIYGYTF
V gene: TRBV6-5; J gene: TRBJ1-4; D gene: TRBD1; clone size: .; CDR3 DNA: TGTGCCAGCAGTTACACAGGGGGCGAGGAGGAAAAACTGTTTTTT; CDR3 protein: CASSYTGGEEEKLFF
V gene: TRBV9; J gene: TRBJ2-7; D gene: .; clone size: .; CDR3 DNA: TGTGCCAGCAGGGAGGGGAACTGTGCCTACGAGCAGTACTTC; CDR3 protein: CASREGNCAYEQYF
V gene: TRBV11-3; J gene: TRBJ2-3; D gene: .; clone size: medium-sized; CDR3 DNA: TGTGCCAGCAGCTTGGACACCACAGATACGCAGTATTTT; CDR3 protein: CASSLDTTDTQYF
V gene: TRBV3-1; J gene: TRBJ2-7; D gene: .; clone size: many; CDR3 DNA: TGTGCCAGCAGCCAAAACCCACACGGCGAGCAGTACTTC; CDR3 protein: CASSQNPHGEQYF
V gene: TRBV28; J gene: TRBJ2-2; D gene: .; clone size: .; CDR3 DNA: TGTGCCAGCAGGTGGGCAGGGCGGAACACCGGGGAGCTGTTTTTT; CDR3 protein: CASRWAGRNTGELFF
V gene: TRBV28; J gene: TRBJ1-2; D gene: .; clone size: many; CDR3 DNA: TGTGCCAGCAGTGTCATACAGGGTAGATTTAACTATGGCTACACCTTC; CDR3 protein: CASSVIQGRFNYGYTF
V gene: TRBV3-1; J gene: TRBJ2-7; D gene: .; clone size: .; CDR3 DNA: TGTGCCAGCAGCCAAACTCCGGGTTCTTCCTACGAGCAGTACTTC; CDR3 protein: CASSQTPGSSYEQYF
V gene: TRBV19; J gene: TRBJ2-7; D gene: .; clone size: many; CDR3 DNA: TGTGCCAGTAAGTTAGACGGACCTTACGAGCAGTACTTC; CDR3 protein: CASKLDGPYEQYF
V gene: TRBV6-1; J gene: TRBJ2-7; D gene: TRBD1; clone size: many; CDR3 DNA: TGTGCCAGCAGGCGACAGGGGATGAGCGAGCAGTACTTC; CDR3 protein: CASRRQGMSEQYF
V gene: TRBV6-1; J gene: TRBJ2-7; D gene: TRBD1; clone size: medium-sized; CDR3 DNA: TGTGCCAGCAGTCAGACAGGGAGCTCCTACGAGCAGTACTTC; CDR3 protein: CASSQTGSSYEQYF
V gene: TRBV6-1; J gene: TRBJ2-1; D gene: TRBD2; clone size: few; CDR3 DNA: TGTGCCAGCATCGGGACTAGGGAAGTTGACGAGCAGTTCTTC; CDR3 protein: CASIGTREVDEQFF
V gene: TRBV12-3/TRBV12-4; J gene: TRBJ2-7; D gene: TRBD1; clone size: medium-sized; CDR3 DNA: TGTGCCAGCAGGAAGGGGGCCAGTACCTACGAGCAGTACTTC; CDR3 protein: CASRKGASTYEQYF
V gene: TRBV6-1; J gene: TRBJ2-1; D gene: TRBD2; clone size: .; CDR3 DNA: TGTGCCAGCAACCCGGGGGGGGTCTCCTACAATGAGCAGTTCTTC; CDR3 protein: CASNPGGVSYNEQFF
V gene: TRBV20-1; J gene: TRBJ2-7; D gene: .; clone size: many; CDR3 DNA: TGCAGTGCAGCCGCGGCAGGCGGTAGGGAGCAGTACTTC; CDR3 protein: CSAAAAGGREQYF
V gene: TRBV19; J gene: TRBJ2-5; D gene: TRBD2; clone size: .; CDR3 DNA: TGTGCCAGTAGTTGGGCTAGCGGGGAGACCCAGTACTTC; CDR3 protein: CASSWASGETQYF
V gene: TRBV13; J gene: TRBJ1-1; D gene: TRBD1; clone size: many; CDR3 DNA: TGTGCCAGCAGCGGGAGACAGGGGGCAAACACTGAAGCTTTCTTT; CDR3 protein: CASSGRQGANTEAFF
V gene: TRBV27; J gene: TRBJ2-7; D gene: TRBD1; clone size: many; CDR3 DNA: TGTGCCAGCAGTCCCCGGACAGGCTCCTACGAGCAGTACTTC; CDR3 protein: CASSPRTGSYEQYF
V gene: TRBV24-1; J gene: TRBJ2-2; D gene: .; clone size: few; CDR3 DNA: TGTGCCACCAGGGACGGGTCGACCGCCGGGGAGCTGTTTTTT; CDR3 protein: CATRDGSTAGELFF
V gene: TRBV5-1; J gene: TRBJ2-2; D gene: .; clone size: few; CDR3 DNA: TGCGCCAGCAGCTCGGGGGCCGGGACTCTATACAACCGGGAGCTGTTTTTT; CDR3 protein: CASSSGAGTLYNRELFF
V gene: TRBV20-1; J gene: TRBJ2-4; D gene: .; clone size: .; CDR3 DNA: TGCAGTGCTACTGTCTCGCTAGCCAAAAACATTCAGCACTTC; CDR3 protein: CSATVSLAKNIQHF
V gene: TRBV2; J gene: TRBJ2-7; D gene: TRBD1; clone size: .; CDR3 DNA: TGTGGCAGAGTTGACAGGGGGAAAAACGAGCAGTACTTC; CDR3 protein: CGRVDRGKNEQYF
V gene: TRBV19; J gene: TRBJ1-2; D gene: TRBD1; clone size: few; CDR3 DNA: TGTGCCAGTAGTATAGGGAGACAGGGGGCGCCGGGTGGCTACACCTTC; CDR3 protein: CASSIGRQGAPGGYTF
V gene: TRBV18; J gene: TRBJ2-4; D gene: .; clone size: few; CDR3 DNA: TGTGCCAGCTCACCTTGGGACAATGACATTCAGTACTTC; CDR3 protein: CASSPWDNDIQYF
V gene: TRBV27; J gene: TRBJ1-6; D gene: TRBD1; clone size: many; CDR3 DNA: TGTGCCAGCAGAAAGGACAGGGCTAATTCACCCCTCCACTTT; CDR3 protein: CASRKDRANSPLHF
V gene: TRBV20-1; J gene: TRBJ2-5; D gene: TRBD2; clone size: .; CDR3 DNA: TGCAGTGCTATAGCGGGAGGGGGTATGGAGACCCAGTACTTC; CDR3 protein: CSAIAGGGMETQYF
V gene: TRBV20-1; J gene: TRBJ2-1; D gene: .; clone size: many; CDR3 DNA: TGCAGTGCTAGCCCACCGGGACTCCTGCATGAGCAGTTCTTC; CDR3 protein: CSASPPGLLHEQFF
V gene: TRBV6-5; J gene: TRBJ2-7; D gene: TRBD1; clone size: .; CDR3 DNA: TGTGCCAGCAGTTACTCCGGGACAGGGGTCTACGAGCAGTACTTC; CDR3 protein: CASSYSGTGVYEQYF
V gene: TRBV24-1; J gene: TRBJ1-1; D gene: .; clone size: many; CDR3 DNA: TGTGCCACCAGTGATTTGGAGGAAACTGAAGCTTTCTTT; CDR3 protein: CATSDLEETEAFF
V gene: TRBV2; J gene: TRBJ2-5; D gene: TRBD1; clone size: .; CDR3 DNA: TGTGCCAGCAGTGAAGAAGGGACAGGCTTCTCCCAGTACTTC; CDR3 protein: CASSEEGTGFSQYF
V gene: TRBV20-1; J gene: TRBJ2-5; D gene: .; clone size: .; CDR3 DNA: TGCAGTGCTAGCGCCGGACTAAATCAAGAGACCCAGTACTTC; CDR3 protein: CSASAGLNQETQYF
V gene: TRBV19; J gene: TRBJ1-2; D gene: .; clone size: few; CDR3 DNA: TGTGCCAGTAGTCGGGGGCCGGGGGATGGCTACACCTTC; CDR3 protein: CASSRGPGDGYTF
V gene: TRBV20-1; J gene: TRBJ1-3; D gene: .; clone size: many; CDR3 DNA: TGCAGTGCTGGACAGAGCTCTGGAAACACCATATATTTT; CDR3 protein: CSAGQSSGNTIYF
V gene: TRBV20-1; J gene: TRBJ2-2; D gene: .; clone size: .; CDR3 DNA: TGCAGTGCTAGAGTGGGCTGGTCGAACACCGGGGAGCTGTTTTTT; CDR3 protein: CSARVGWSNTGELFF
V gene: TRBV9; J gene: TRBJ1-3; D gene: .; clone size: many; CDR3 DNA: TGTGCCAGCAGCGTAGAGGGCAGCCCTACTGGAAACACCATATATTTT; CDR3 protein: CASSVEGSPTGNTIYF
V gene: TRBV6-1; J gene: TRBJ2-1; D gene: .; clone size: few; CDR3 DNA: TGTGCCAGCAGTTTGGTAAGCGGCTCCTACAATGAGCAGTTCTTC; CDR3 protein: CASSLVSGSYNEQFF
V gene: TRBV12-3/TRBV12-4; J gene: TRBJ2-7; D gene: TRBD1; clone size: medium-sized; CDR3 DNA: TGTGCCAGCCAGGACAGGACCTCTCGTTGGCAGTACTTC; CDR3 protein: CASQDRTSRWQYF
V gene: TRBV5-1; J gene: TRBJ2-7; D gene: TRBD1; clone size: .; CDR3 DNA: TGCGCCAGCAGCCAGTCCCGGGACAGGGGGCAGTACTTC; CDR3 protein: CASSQSRDRGQYF
V gene: TRBV13; J gene: TRBJ2-1; D gene: .; clone size: many; CDR3 DNA: TGTGCCAGCAGCCCCCCGGGCCCGAGAGAGCAGTTCTTC; CDR3 protein: CASSPPGPREQFF
V gene: TRBV19; J gene: TRBJ2-7; D gene: .; clone size: many; CDR3 DNA: TGTGCCAGTAGTCTACAATGGGACTACGAGCAGTACTTC; CDR3 protein: CASSLQWDYEQYF
V gene: TRBV11-3; J gene: TRBJ2-7; D gene: TRBD2; clone size: .; CDR3 DNA: TGTGCCAGCAGCTCCTTTGGCGGGAGGGGGAACGAGCAGTACTTC; CDR3 protein: CASSSFGGRGNEQYF
V gene: TRBV19; J gene: TRBJ2-7; D gene: .; clone size: .; CDR3 DNA: TGTGCCAGTAGTAAGACAGTGGGCTACGAGGAGTACTTC; CDR3 protein: CASSKTVGYEEYF
V gene: TRBV20-1; J gene: TRBJ2-1; D gene: TRBD2; clone size: few; CDR3 DNA: TGCAGTGGAGAGGGGCGGGAGACGAATATCAATGAGCAGTTCTTC; CDR3 protein: CSGEGRETNINEQFF
V gene: TRBV11-3; J gene: TRBJ2-7; D gene: .; clone size: few; CDR3 DNA: TGTGCCAGCAGCTTGATTTCTACAGGGTTCGGGGAGCAGTACTTC; CDR3 protein: CASSLISTGFGEQYF
V gene: TRBV5-5; J gene: TRBJ2-1; D gene: .; clone size: .; CDR3 DNA: TGTGCCAGCAGCTTGGTAGTACTAGCCCAAAACTCCTACAATGAGCAGTTCTTC; CDR3 protein: CASSLVVLAQNSYNEQFF